The 11 T cell receptor beta chains given below trace back to one sample, sequenced in a study of T cells in localized non-small cell lung cancer. Profiled with immunoSEQ multiplex PCR; TCRdb holds only in-frame clones, not every one. This sample yields 40,000 to 50,000 clones, of which roughly 90% are seen a single time; around 2.5% belongs to the top ten. The sequenced sample was peripheral blood, obtained before any cancer treatment. The receptors come from a female donor over 55 with stage I squamous cell lung carcinoma.

The sample holds one count of this clone. The genes are TRBV2 and TRBJ1-2, with D perhaps TRBD1 (6 bases). Germline CDR1 reads SNHLY; CDR2 reads FYNNEI. Trimming cost V 6 bases and J 4 bases, with 9 bases left between them. The CDR3 is 12 residues long. CDR3 sequence: CASRRDTYGYTF. CDR3 in DNA: TGTGCCAGCAGAAGGGACACCTATGGCTACACCTTC.

The chain recombines TRBV7-3 with TRBJ2-5; D tentatively reads TRBD1 or TRBD2 (5 bases each). The germline V and J ends were trimmed by 5 bases and 6 bases, with 13 bases remaining between them. The germline V gene encodes CDR1 SGHTA and CDR2 FQGTGA. This CDR3 spans 13 amino acids. The CDR3 DNA follows: TGTGCCAGCAGCCCCTCGAGGGGAAAGACCCAGTACTTC. This gives the protein CASSPSRGKTQYF.

This chain connects TRBV5-4 to TRBJ2-7; D perhaps matches TRBD1 (6 bases). Trimming took off 0 bases at V and 1 base at J, with 11 bases between the two ends. The CDR3 extends over 15 amino acids. CDR1 and CDR2 from the germline V gene are SGHNT and YYREEE (reference sequence). The DNA of the CDR3 is TGTGCCAGCAGCTTGGGGGGGCAGGGTTCCTACGAGCAGTACTTC. Protein product: CASSLGGQGSYEQYF.

The sample holds one count of this clone. The chain links TRBV11-2 to TRBJ2-7, with 9 nucleotides matching TRBD2. The junction had 3 bases not matched to a gene; V was cut back by 1 base and J by 5 bases. Germline CDR1 reads SGHAT; CDR2 reads FQNNGV. The CDR3 contains 14 residues. This CDR3 reads CASSLVAGVDEQYF. The DNA for the CDR3 is TGTGCCAGCAGCTTAGTAGCGGGAGTCGACGAGCAGTACTTC.

This clone appeared once. J is TRBJ2-3 and V is TRBV9; TRBD1 or TRBD2 may be the D gene (5 bases each). There are 14 residues in the CDR3. CDR1 is SGDLS, CDR2 YYNGEE, per germline. Trimming shortened V by 5 bases and J by 2 bases, and 12 bases separated the two germline ends. The chain's CDR3 is CASSSGRATDTQYF. In DNA, the CDR3 is TGTGCCAGCAGTTCGGGACGGGCCACAGATACGCAGTATTTT.

This clone was seen a single time. The rearrangement joins TRBV11-2 to TRBJ2-7; TRBD2 might be the D (5 bases). The CDR3 spans 14 residues. Germline CDR1 reads SGHAT; CDR2 reads FQNNGV. V was pared by 5 bases and J by 6 bases, with 17 bases between. This chain's CDR3 is CASSLLPRVSEQYF. CDR3 sequence (DNA): TGTGCCAGCAGCCTTCTCCCGAGGGTCTCCGAGCAGTACTTC.

This clone occurred once. The chain links TRBV7-3 to TRBJ2-5; D may be TRBD1 (5 bases). The CDR3 has 13 amino acids. The V end was cut by 1 base, the J end by 4 bases, with 7 bases between. Looked up from germline, CDR1 is SGHTA and CDR2 is FQGTGA. The DNA of the CDR3 is TGTGCCAGCAGCTTAATGGGGCGAGAGACCCAGTACTTC. Amino acids: CASSLMGRETQYF.

This clone has only one observation. The chain is built from TRBV9 and TRBJ2-7, with 11 positions matching TRBD2. The CDR3 runs to 15 residues. Unmatched junction bases numbered 7, after V lost 4 bases and J lost 4 bases. Per the germline V gene, CDR1 is SGDLS and CDR2 is YYNGEE. CDR3 amino acids: CASSTRSGRAYEQYF. CDR3 bases: TGTGCCAGCAGCACGCGTAGCGGGAGGGCTTACGAGCAGTACTTC.

The chain joins TRBV5-5 to TRBJ1-5; D not resolved. The germline V gene has CDR1 SGHKS and CDR2 YYEKEE (reference sequence). This CDR3 is built from 16 residues. The V and J ends lost 0 bases and 6 bases respectively, with 16 bases between them. The CDR3 DNA reads TGTGCCAGCAGCTTGGCGGCTGTCACGTCGGGTCAGCCCCAGCATTTT. It is translated as CASSLAAVTSGQPQHF.

The rearrangement links TRBV7-6 to TRBJ1-5; no clear D gene. This CDR3 is 17 amino acids long. Germline-derived CDR1 and CDR2 are SGHVS and FNYEAQ. With 6 bases removed from V and 6 bases from J, the gap between germline ends came to 24 bases. Written as DNA, the CDR3 is TGTGCCAGCAGTTCTAAGACCATTGGCCCCGAACGTCAGCCCCAGCATTTT. It codes for CASSSKTIGPERQPQHF.

V is TRBV30 and J is TRBJ2-7, with 8 nucleotides matching TRBD1. Germline lookup yields CDR1 GTSNPN and CDR2 SVGIG (reference sequence). V trimming: 4 bases; J trimming: 3 bases; junction bases outside the gene matches: 11. This CDR3 has 15 amino acids. CDR3 sequence: CAWTLDRGPDYEQYF. As DNA, the CDR3 is TGTGCCTGGACCCTCGACAGGGGCCCCGACTACGAGCAGTACTTC.